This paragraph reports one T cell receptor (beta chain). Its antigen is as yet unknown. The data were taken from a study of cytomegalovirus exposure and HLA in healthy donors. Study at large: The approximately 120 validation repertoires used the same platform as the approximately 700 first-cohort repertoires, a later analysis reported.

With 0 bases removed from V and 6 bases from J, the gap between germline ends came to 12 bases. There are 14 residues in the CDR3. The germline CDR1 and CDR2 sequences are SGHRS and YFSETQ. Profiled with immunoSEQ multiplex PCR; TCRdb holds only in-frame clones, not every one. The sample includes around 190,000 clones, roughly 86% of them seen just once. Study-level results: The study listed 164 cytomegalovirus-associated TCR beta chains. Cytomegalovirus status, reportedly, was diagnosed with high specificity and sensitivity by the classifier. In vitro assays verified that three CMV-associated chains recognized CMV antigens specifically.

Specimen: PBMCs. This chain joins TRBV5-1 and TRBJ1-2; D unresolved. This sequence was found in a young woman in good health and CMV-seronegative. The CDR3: CASSLAEGLHGYTF. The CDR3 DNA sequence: TGCGCCAGCAGCTTGGCCGAAGGACTCCATGGCTACACCTTC.